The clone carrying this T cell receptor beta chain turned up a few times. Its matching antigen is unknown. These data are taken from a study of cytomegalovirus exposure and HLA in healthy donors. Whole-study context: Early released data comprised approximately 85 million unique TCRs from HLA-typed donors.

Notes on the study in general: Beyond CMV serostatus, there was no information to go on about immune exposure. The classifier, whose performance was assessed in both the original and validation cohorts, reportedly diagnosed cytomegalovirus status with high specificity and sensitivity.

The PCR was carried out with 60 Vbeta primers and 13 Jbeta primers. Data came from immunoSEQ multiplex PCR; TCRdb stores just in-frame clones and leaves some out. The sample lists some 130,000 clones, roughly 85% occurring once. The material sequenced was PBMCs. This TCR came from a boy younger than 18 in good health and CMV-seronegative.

CDR3 coding DNA: TGTGCCAGCAGTGAGAGAAGGACTGCTTCCTACGAGCAGTACTTC. This translates into CASSERRTASYEQYF. V usage is TRBV6-1 and J usage is TRBJ2-7; a weak D match, TRBD2 (5 bases). Between the trimmed V and J ends, which lost 3 bases and 1 base, there was a span of 13 bases. This CDR3 spans 15 amino acids. Germline V gene lookup returns CDR1 MNHNS and CDR2 SASEGT.